These 15 T cell receptor beta chains came from one sample sequenced in a study of CD8 T cells in ankylosing spondylitis. TCRdb re-called the 5' RACE reads through MiXCR, storing one row per CDR3 protein. The profile shows hundreds of thousands of distinct CDR3 sequences, around 20% of them singletons. The sequencing sample was made of blood, either unsorted or a sorted T cell fraction (not recorded which). These receptors were obtained from a male donor with ankylosing spondylitis or in good health (not recorded which).

This chain connects TRBV6-1 to TRBJ2-7; D is unresolved. Germline V gives CDR1 MNHNS, CDR2 SASEGT. The V gene lost 5 bases and the J gene lost 4 bases, with 9 bases spanning the gap. CDR3 length: 12 amino acids. The chain's CDR3 is CASSMGIYEQYV. CDR3 coding DNA: TGTGCCAGCAGTATGGGGATATACGAGCAGTACGTC.

Worth noting for this clonotype: A much larger clone differs by one base, so this may be a read error. This sequence joins TRBV2 and TRBJ1-4; TRBD1 is a possible D gene (6 bases). V lost 5 bases, J lost 4 bases, and 14 bases lay in between. The CDR3 is 15 residues long. Germline CDR1 reads SNHLY; CDR2 reads FYNNEI. The CDR3: CASSRRTDNNEKLFF. The CDR3 bases are TGTGCCAGCAGTAGGAGGACAGACAATAATGAAAAACTGTTTTTT.

This clonotype has more than one count but fewer than ten. The CDR3 nucleotides are TGTGCCAGCAGCCAAGATTGGGGAGGGCAGTACGTC. This translates into CASSQDWGGQYV. This chain links TRBV14 with TRBJ2-7; a weak D match, TRBD2 (6 bases). The germline gives CDR1 SGHDN, CDR2 FVKESK. The CDR3 sequence is 12 residues long. Trimming cost V 0 bases and J 9 bases, with 9 bases left between them.

This chain connects TRBV7-3 to TRBJ2-3; D gene uncertain. Germline CDR1 is SGHTA and CDR2 is FQGTGA. CDR3 length: 14 residues. The germline V and J ends were trimmed by 1 base and 5 bases, with 10 bases remaining between them. CDR3 DNA sequence: TGTGCCAGCAGCTTAAGCTCCAACGGAGATACGCAGTATTTT. Its translation is CASSLSSNGDTQYF.

A few counts support this clonotype. The rearrangement links TRBV20-1 to TRBJ2-2, with no clear D. CDR1 is DFQATT and CDR2 is SNEGSKA in the germline V gene (reference sequence). V was pared by 2 bases and J by 6 bases, with 10 bases between. The CDR3 totals 13 residues. The chain's CDR3 is CSARRMQSGELFF. The CDR3 nucleotides are TGCAGTGCTAGACGGATGCAGTCCGGGGAGCTGTTTTTT.

This clonotype was seen a handful of times. The chain joins TRBV5-1 to TRBJ1-4, with D possibly TRBD1 on 5 matching bases. This CDR3 region has 17 residues. V lost 0 bases and J 2 bases, leaving 14 bases between the germline ends. Looked up from germline, CDR1 is SGHRS and CDR2 is YFSETQ. This CDR3 is CASSLVRGEGTNEKLFF. The DNA of the CDR3 is TGCGCCAGCAGCTTGGTTCGGGGCGAGGGGACTAATGAAAAACTGTTTTTT.

The chain links TRBV4-2 to TRBJ2-1, with 11 positions matching TRBD2. Germline CDR1 LGHNA, CDR2 YNFKEQ. J gave up 8 bases and V 1 base, and 16 bases lay outside the gene matches. The CDR3 runs 19 residues. The CDR3 protein is CASSQVASGRPGRADEQFF. CDR3 nucleotides: TGTGCCAGCAGCCAAGTGGCTAGCGGGAGGCCCGGTCGGGCGGATGAGCAGTTCTTC.

The rearrangement joins TRBV29-1 to TRBJ1-2, with D unresolved. V was trimmed by 3 bases and J by 0 bases, leaving 8 bases between them. Germline V gene sequence: CDR1 SQVTM, CDR2 ANQGSEA. There are 13 residues in the CDR3. CDR3: CSVDQHSNYGYTF. The CDR3 DNA reads as TGCAGCGTTGACCAGCACTCTAACTATGGCTACACCTTC.

This clonotype has just a few counts. This chain uses TRBV28 with TRBJ1-2, with D maybe TRBD1 (5 bases). Germline CDR1 and CDR2: MDHEN and SYDVKM. With 11 bases removed from V and 4 bases from J, the gap between germline ends came to 14 bases. The CDR3 consists of 12 residues. The CDR3 DNA reads as TGTGCCGGAGGGACGGAACCCTATGGCTACACCTTC. As protein: CAGGTEPYGYTF.

A few counts support this clonotype. This chain connects TRBV5-6 to TRBJ2-3, with D possibly being TRBD2 (5 bases). Germline CDR1 SGHDT, CDR2 YYEEEE. Deletions cut 0 bases from V and 0 bases from J, with 17 bases between. The CDR3 is made up of 18 amino acids. Here the CDR3 reads CASSLALDGVESTDTQYF. As DNA, the CDR3 is TGTGCCAGCAGCTTGGCTCTAGACGGGGTTGAGAGCACAGATACGCAGTATTTT.

This chain connects TRBV11-2 to TRBJ2-1, with TRBD2 as a possible D gene (5 bases). Germline CDR1 reads SGHAT; CDR2 reads FQNNGV. The CDR3 has 15 amino acids. V lost 2 bases to trimming and J lost 5 bases, with 13 bases between them. As DNA, the CDR3 is TGTGCCAGCAGCTTACAAGGCGGGCCTAACAATGAGCAGTTCTTC. Protein product: CASSLQGGPNNEQFF.

This clonotype has a handful of counts. J is TRBJ2-4 and V is TRBV3-1; D unclear. Per the germline V gene, CDR1 is LGHDT and CDR2 is YNNKEL (reference sequence). Trimming shortened V by 4 bases and J by 7 bases, and 11 bases separated the two germline ends. The CDR3 has 13 residues. The CDR3 sequence is CASSLSAVNIQYF. Written as DNA, the CDR3 is TGTGCCAGCAGCCTAAGTGCAGTGAACATTCAGTACTTC.

This clonotype turned up a few times. This CDR3 is CSATKVGGTQYF. As DNA, the CDR3 is TGCAGTGCCACAAAAGTAGGAGGGACCCAGTACTTC. The rearrangement joins TRBV20-1 to TRBJ2-5, with D maybe TRBD2 (5 bases). The CDR3 contains 12 residues. Trimming pared 6 bases from V and 7 bases from J, leaving 15 bases between. Germline V gene data show CDR1 as DFQATT and CDR2 as SNEGSKA (reference sequence).

V gene TRBV5-1 combines with J gene TRBJ1-1, with TRBD1 identical over 10 bases. Trimming cost V 6 bases and J 0 bases; bases outside gene matches: 14. CDR3 length equals 18 residues. Germline assignment: CDR1 SGHRS and CDR2 YFSETQ. The CDR3 protein is CASTPTGTGDRMNTEAFF. The CDR3 DNA is TGCGCCAGCACCCCGACCGGGACAGGGGACCGTATGAACACTGAAGCTTTCTTT.

The CDR3, as DNA: TGTGCCAGCAGTTTATACGGGGACACTGAAGCTTTCTTT. Residues: CASSLYGDTEAFF. The rearrangement uses TRBV28 and TRBJ1-1; D ambiguous. Trimming left V 1 base short and J 3 bases short, with 6 bases between. The CDR3 is made up of 13 amino acids. Germline CDR1 reads MDHEN; CDR2 reads SYDVKM.